This T cell receptor (beta chain) was captured by sequencing in a study of shared clonotypes between healthy human individuals (dated by TCRdb to the early 2020s). Concerning the study at large: Three men and two women, aged 18 to 49 years, made up the cohort. For each donor, CD4 naive and CD4 memory were each given three plates, CD8 naive was given two plates, and CD8 memory was given one plate. To estimate repertoire size and how much clonotype sharing occurs between individuals, the study deeply sequenced the blood TCR repertoires of a handful of healthy adults. To increase sequencing depth and limit assay-specific biases, different laboratories used diverse techniques to prepare libraries and sequence TCR repertoires. Between about 0.8 and 9 billion PBMCs per donor were obtained by leukapheresis. What the study reported, not specific to this receptor: Sampling was limited to blood, and TCR repertoires in tissue likely differ from TCR repertoires in blood. Pairwise subsampling indicated that sequencing depth was expected to affect the degree of clonotype sharing among donors. Around 5% of naive CD4, around 3.5% of naive CD8, around 2.3% of memory CD4, and roughly 0.4% of memory CD8 clonotypes were shared across a few donors. Compared with non-shared clonotypes, clonotypes shared by all four sorted-subset donors had higher generation probabilities. The small number of donors limited the genetic and exposure-history diversity represented. Even with the large sequencing depth, rarefaction of the sorted-subset datasets indicated that sequencing was incomplete. Naive subsets generally had larger estimated clonotype richness than memory subsets did.

Of note for this clone: This receptor's antigen is unknown. No qualities accompany the bases; no much larger clone lies one base away.

TCR CDR3 regions were amplified from genomic DNA by multiplex PCR using the deep immunoSEQ assay. For each cell subset, the extracted genomic DNA was distributed evenly across all wells of several immunoSEQ 96-well plates, and each plate served as one replicate. For sorted subsets, roughly 200 ng genomic DNA, equal to 30,000 or so T cell genomes, was loaded into each replicate PCR. The purified libraries were quantified using a Qubit 3.0 fluorometer, sized with a Bioanalyzer 2100, and then quantified again using the KAPA Library Quantification kit. Every immunoSEQ 96-well plate was sequenced on a dedicated single-read 150-cycle Illumina NextSeq 550 flow cell. The study's own analysis went as follows. Because the immunoSEQ output held only junctional sequences and lacked quality scores, the filtering could not match the filtering applied to full-length reads. Sequences were annotated with PyIR, a Python wrapper for IgBLAST v1.9, using IMGT germline references to assign V/J genes and CDR3. Reads with weak V/J assignments (E-value above 1e-6), missing CDR3, stop codons, out-of-frame junctions, or ambiguous translated residues were removed. V3J clonotypes were defined as sequences sharing the same inferred V gene, J gene, and CDR3 amino acid sequence. Percentage overlap between repertoires was calculated by dividing the number of shared unique clonotypes by the size of the smaller repertoire. Three approaches were used to assess repertoire richness: RTK rarefaction, the Chao1 estimator, and Recon v2.1 estimates of unobserved clonotypes. OLGA was used to compute generation probabilities for all TCRbeta clonotypes that the gDNA method yielded from a few donors. This is the immuneACCESS table as TCRdb keeps it, with only in-frame sequences that have V and J called. A part of the clones is gone; compared with another copy, unresolved V genes explain less than half, and the rest is unexplained. V and J calls and clone size are as listed in that table; D and trimming were resolved from the DNA. The sample includes millions of clones, with 93% observed a single time. About 0.41% of the sample belongs to the ten largest clones.

The junction shows trimming of 0 bases on V and 1 base on J, plus 16 bases between the germline ends. The CDR3 goes from the cysteine to the phenylalanine over 18 residues. Of all the DNA, just the CDR3 is kept, 54 bases in frame from base 1. CDR1 and CDR2, looked up from the germline V gene, are SGDLS and YYNGEE. Donors were healthy HIV-negative adults with no recently reported acute infections or vaccinations. Every donor was a Caucasian adult living in Nashville, Tennessee, USA. CD4+ T cells were enriched by magnetic negative selection; naive cells were then positively selected on CD45RA, and the negative fraction formed the memory subset. Blood was obtained by leukapheresis, after which PBMCs were separated by Ficoll-Histopaque density gradient centrifugation and cryopreserved in liquid nitrogen vapor phase. Analytical flow cytometry was used to check the purity and quantity of every magnetically sorted T cell population. Genomic DNA was isolated from every sorted fraction and measured by UV absorbance on a Nanodrop 2000c.

The rearranged chain carries TRBV9 and TRBJ1-4; the D gene is perhaps TRBD1, on 6 matching bases. The clonotype comes from a man between 18 and 35 years old in good health. Some clones in this sample may be carry-over from other donors' samples. Sequenced: naive CD4+ T cells from PBMCs. The cell subset or site label, read with the paper, signifies: CD45RA+ positively selected. The bases read TGTGCCAGCAGCGTAGTAGGGGACACCTGGCAAACTAATGAAAAACTGTTTTTT. It is translated as CASSVVGDTWQTNEKLFF.